This T cell receptor (beta chain) was observed in a study of T cell changes during pregnancy in multiple sclerosis. The CDR3 is 18 residues long. With 2 bases clipped from V and 1 base from J, the junction kept 9 bases outside the gene matches. Per germline, CDR1 SGDLS and CDR2 YYNGEE. This clone was seen once. The protocol was immunoSEQ multiplex PCR, while the TCRdb copy is restricted to in-frame clones and leaves out a portion. The table lists about 73,000 clones, approximately 92% of them singletons. The rearrangement uses TRBV9 and TRBJ2-1; 10 bases are a match to TRBD2. Material: peripheral blood, obtained in the third trimester of pregnancy. The receptor comes from a female donor in good health, enrolled as a control in a pregnancy study. CDR3 coding DNA: TGTGCCAGCAGCGTCGATCTAGCGGGAGCTACTTCCTACAATGAGCAGTTCTTC. Translating gives CASSVDLAGATSYNEQFF.